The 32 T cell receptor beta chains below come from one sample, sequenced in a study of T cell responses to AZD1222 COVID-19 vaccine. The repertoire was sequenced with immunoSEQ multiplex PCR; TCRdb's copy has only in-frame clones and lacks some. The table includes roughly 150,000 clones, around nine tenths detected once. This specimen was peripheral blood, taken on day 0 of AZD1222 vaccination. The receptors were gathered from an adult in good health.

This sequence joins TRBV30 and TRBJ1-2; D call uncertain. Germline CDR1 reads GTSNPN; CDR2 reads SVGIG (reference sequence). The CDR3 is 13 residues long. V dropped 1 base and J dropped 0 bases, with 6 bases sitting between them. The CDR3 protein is CAWSAFSNYGYTF. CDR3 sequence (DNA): TGTGCCTGGAGTGCCTTTTCTAACTATGGCTACACCTTC.

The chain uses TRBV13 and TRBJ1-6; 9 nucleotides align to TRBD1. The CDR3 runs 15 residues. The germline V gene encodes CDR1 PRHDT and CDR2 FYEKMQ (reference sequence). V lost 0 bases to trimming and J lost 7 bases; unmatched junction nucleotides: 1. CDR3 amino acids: CASSLGDRGNSPLHF. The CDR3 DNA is TGTGCCAGCAGCTTAGGGGACAGGGGCAATTCACCCCTCCACTTT.

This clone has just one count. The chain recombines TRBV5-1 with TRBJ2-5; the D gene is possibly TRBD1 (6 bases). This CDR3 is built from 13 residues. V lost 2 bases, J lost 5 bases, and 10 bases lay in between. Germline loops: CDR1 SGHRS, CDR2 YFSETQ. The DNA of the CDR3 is TGCGCCAGCAGCTTTACAGGGAAGGAGACCCAGTACTTC. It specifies CASSFTGKETQYF.

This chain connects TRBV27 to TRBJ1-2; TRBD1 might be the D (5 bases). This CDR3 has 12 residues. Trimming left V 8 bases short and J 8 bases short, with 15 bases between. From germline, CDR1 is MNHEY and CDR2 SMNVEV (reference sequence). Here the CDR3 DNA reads TGTGCCAGCGGGTCCAGGGCCTGGGGCTACACCTTC. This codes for CASGSRAWGYTF.

Here the CDR3 DNA reads TGTGCCATCCGAAGTGGGGGCGGCACCGGGGAGCTGTTTTTT. Amino acid sequence: CAIRSGGGTGELFF. The chain is built from TRBV10-3 and TRBJ2-2, with a possible D match to TRBD1 (6 bases). In germline, CDR1 is ENHRY, CDR2 SYGVKD. V lost 8 bases and J lost 4, with 14 bases in between. CDR3 length equals 14 residues.

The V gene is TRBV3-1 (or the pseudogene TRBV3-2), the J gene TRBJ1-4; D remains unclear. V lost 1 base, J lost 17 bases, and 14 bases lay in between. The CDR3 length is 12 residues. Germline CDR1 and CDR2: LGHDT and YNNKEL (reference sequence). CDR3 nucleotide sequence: TGTGCCAGCAGCCAAGGCGCTCGGACGTTTTTTTTT. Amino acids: CASSQGARTFFF.

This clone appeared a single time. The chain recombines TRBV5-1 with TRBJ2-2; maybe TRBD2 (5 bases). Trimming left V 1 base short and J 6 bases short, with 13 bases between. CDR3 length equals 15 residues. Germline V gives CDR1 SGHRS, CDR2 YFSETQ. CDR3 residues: CASSLNPGLAGELFF. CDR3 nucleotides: TGCGCCAGCAGCTTGAATCCGGGGTTAGCCGGGGAGCTGTTTTTT.

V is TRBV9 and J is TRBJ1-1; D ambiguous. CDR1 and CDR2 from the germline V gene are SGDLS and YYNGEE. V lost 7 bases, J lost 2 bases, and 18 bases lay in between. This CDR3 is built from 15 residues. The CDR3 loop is CASRSSYFENTEAFF. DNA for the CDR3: TGTGCCAGCCGCTCCTCTTATTTCGAAAACACTGAAGCTTTCTTT.

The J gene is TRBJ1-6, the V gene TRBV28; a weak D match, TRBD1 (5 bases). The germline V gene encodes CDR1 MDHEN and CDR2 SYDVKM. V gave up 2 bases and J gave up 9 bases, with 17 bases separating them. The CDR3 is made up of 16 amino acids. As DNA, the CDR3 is TGTGCCAGCAGTTTACCAGGGTCTTTCGGAGTTTCACCCCTCCACTTT. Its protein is CASSLPGSFGVSPLHF.

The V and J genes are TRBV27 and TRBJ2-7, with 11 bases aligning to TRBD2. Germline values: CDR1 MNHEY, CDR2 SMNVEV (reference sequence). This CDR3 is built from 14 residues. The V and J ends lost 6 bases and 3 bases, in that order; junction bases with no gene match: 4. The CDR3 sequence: CASSLLAGGYEQYF. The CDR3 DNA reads TGTGCCAGCAGCCTCCTAGCGGGAGGCTACGAGCAGTACTTC.

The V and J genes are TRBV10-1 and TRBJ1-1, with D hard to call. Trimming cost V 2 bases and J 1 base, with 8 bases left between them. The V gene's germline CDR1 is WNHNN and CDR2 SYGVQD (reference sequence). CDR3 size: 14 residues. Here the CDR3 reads CASSETPGNTEAFF. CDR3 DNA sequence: TGCGCCAGCAGTGAGACTCCGGGGAACACTGAAGCTTTCTTT.

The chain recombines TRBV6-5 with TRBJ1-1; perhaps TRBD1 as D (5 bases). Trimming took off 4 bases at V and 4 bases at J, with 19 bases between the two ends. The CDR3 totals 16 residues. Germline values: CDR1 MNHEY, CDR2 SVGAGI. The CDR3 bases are TGTGCCAGCAGTTCGCTGACAAACGGGAGGGGCACTGAAGCTTTCTTT. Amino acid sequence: CASSSLTNGRGTEAFF.

The CDR3 DNA reads TGCGCCAGCAGCCTTGGACAGGTCAACTATGGCTACACCTTC. It encodes CASSLGQVNYGYTF. The chain has TRBV5-1 and TRBJ1-2; TRBD1 agrees at 7 bases. The CDR3 has 14 amino acids. V trimming: 4 bases; J trimming: 2 bases; junction bases outside the gene matches: 5. Germline V gives CDR1 SGHRS, CDR2 YFSETQ. Full variable domain (remainder filled in from reference TRBV5-1 and TRBJ1-2): KAGVTQTPRYLIKTRGQQVTLSCSPISGHRSVSWYQQTPGQGLQFLFEYFSETQRNKGNFPGRFSGRQFSNSRSEMNVSTLELGDSALYLCASSLGQVNYGYTFGSGTRLTVV.

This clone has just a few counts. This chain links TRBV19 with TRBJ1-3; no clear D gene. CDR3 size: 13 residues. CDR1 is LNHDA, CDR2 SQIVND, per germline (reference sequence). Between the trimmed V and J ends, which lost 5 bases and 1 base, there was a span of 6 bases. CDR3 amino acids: CASSPISGNTIYF. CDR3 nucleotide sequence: TGTGCCAGTAGTCCTATATCTGGAAACACCATATATTTT.

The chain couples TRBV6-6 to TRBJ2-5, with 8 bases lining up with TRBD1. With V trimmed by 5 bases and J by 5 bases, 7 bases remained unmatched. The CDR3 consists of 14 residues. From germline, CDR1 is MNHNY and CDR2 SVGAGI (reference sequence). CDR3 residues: CASSDRTGKETQYF. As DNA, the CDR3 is TGTGCCAGCAGTGACCGGACAGGGAAGGAGACCCAGTACTTC.

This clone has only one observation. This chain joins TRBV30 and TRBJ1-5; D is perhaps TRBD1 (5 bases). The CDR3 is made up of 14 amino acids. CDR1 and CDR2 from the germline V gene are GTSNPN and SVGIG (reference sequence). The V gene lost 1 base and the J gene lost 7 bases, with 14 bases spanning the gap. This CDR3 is CAWSGGREEQPQHF. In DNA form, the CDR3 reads TGTGCCTGGAGTGGGGGCAGGGAGGAACAGCCCCAGCATTTT.

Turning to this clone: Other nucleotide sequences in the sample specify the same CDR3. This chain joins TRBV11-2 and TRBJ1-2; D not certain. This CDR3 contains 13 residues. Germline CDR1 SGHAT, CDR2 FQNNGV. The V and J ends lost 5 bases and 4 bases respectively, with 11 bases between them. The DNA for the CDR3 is TGTGCCAGCAGCCCCGATCGGCCCTATGGCTACACCTTC. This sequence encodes CASSPDRPYGYTF. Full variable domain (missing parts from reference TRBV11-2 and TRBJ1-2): EAGVAQSPRYKIIEKRQSVAFWCNPISGHATLYWYQQILGQGPKLLIQFQNNGVVDDSQLPKDRFSAERLKGVDSTLKIQPAKLEDSAVYLCASSPDRPYGYTFGSGTRLTVV.

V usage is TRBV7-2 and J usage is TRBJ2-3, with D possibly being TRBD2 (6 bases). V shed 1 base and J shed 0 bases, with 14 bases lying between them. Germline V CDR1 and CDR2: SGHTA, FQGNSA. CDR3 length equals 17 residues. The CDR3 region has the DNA TGTGCCAGCAGCTTAGATTACGGGAGTACTAGCACAGATACGCAGTATTTT. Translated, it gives CASSLDYGSTSTDTQYF. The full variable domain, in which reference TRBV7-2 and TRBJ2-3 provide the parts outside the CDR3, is GAGVSQSPSNKVTEKGKDVELRCDPISGHTALYWYRQSLGQGLEFLIYFQGNSAPDKSGLPSDRFSAERTGGSVSTLTIQRTQQEDSAVYLCASSLDYGSTSTDTQYFGPGTRLTVL.

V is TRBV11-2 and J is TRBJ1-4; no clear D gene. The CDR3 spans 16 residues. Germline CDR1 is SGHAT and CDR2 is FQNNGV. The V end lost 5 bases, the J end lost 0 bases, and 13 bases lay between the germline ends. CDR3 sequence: CASSHPDPATNEKLFF. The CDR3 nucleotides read TGTGCCAGCAGCCACCCCGATCCTGCAACTAATGAAAAACTGTTTTTT.

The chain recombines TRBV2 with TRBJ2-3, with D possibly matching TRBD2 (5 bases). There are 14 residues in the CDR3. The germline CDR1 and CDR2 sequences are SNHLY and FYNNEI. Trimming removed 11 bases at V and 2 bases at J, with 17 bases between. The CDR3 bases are TGTGCCTCAAGAAGCCCGGGGAACACAGATACGCAGTATTTT. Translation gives CASRSPGNTDTQYF.

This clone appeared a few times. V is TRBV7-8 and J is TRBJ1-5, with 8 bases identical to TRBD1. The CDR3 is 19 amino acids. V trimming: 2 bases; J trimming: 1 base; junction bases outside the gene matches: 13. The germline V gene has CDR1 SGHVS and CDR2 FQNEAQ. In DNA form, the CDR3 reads TGTGCCAGCAGCTTATTCTCTACGGCGGGACAGGTCAGCAATCAGCCCCAGCATTTT. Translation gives CASSLFSTAGQVSNQPQHF. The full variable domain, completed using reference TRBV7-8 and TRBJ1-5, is GAGVSQSPRYKVAKRGQDVALRCDPISGHVSLFWYQQALGQGPEFLTYFQNEAQLDKSGLPSDRFFAERPEGSVSTLKIQRTQQEDSAVYLCASSLFSTAGQVSNQPQHFGDGTRLSIL.

The CDR3 sequence is CASRTSGRVFKQYF. In DNA, the CDR3 is TGCGCCAGCAGGACTAGCGGGAGGGTTTTCAAGCAGTACTTC. The chain employs TRBV5-1 and TRBJ2-7, with TRBD2 matching over 14 bases. J lost 8 bases, V lost 5 bases, and 6 bases had no gene match. CDR3 size: 14 residues. Germline CDR1 SGHRS, CDR2 YFSETQ.

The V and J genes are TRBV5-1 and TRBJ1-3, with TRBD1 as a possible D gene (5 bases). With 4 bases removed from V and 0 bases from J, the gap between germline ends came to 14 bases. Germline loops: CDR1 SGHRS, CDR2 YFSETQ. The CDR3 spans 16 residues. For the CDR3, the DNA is TGCGCCAGCAGCCGCGAGGGGCTCCACTCTGGAAACACCATATATTTT. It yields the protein CASSREGLHSGNTIYF.

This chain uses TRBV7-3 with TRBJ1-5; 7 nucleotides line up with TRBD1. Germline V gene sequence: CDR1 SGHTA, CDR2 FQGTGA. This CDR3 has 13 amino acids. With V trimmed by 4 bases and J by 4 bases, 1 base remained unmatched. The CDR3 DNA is TGTGCCAGCAGCTCACAGGGGAATCAGCCCCAGCATTTT. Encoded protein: CASSSQGNQPQHF.

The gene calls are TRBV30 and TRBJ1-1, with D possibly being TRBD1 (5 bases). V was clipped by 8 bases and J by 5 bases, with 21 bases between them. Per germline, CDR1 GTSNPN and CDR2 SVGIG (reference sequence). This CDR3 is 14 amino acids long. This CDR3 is CAKRSGQGKTEAFF. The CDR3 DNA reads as TGTGCCAAACGGTCGGGTCAGGGTAAAACTGAAGCTTTCTTT.

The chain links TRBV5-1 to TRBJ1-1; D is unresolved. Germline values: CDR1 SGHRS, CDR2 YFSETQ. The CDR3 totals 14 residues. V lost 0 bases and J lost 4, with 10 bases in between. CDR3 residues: CASSLGAVLTEAFF. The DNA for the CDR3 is TGCGCCAGCAGCTTGGGGGCGGTGCTCACTGAAGCTTTCTTT.

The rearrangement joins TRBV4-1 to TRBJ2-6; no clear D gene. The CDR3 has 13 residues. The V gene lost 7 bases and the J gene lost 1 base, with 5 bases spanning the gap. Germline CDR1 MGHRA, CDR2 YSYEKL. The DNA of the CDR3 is TGCGCCAGCAAGAAGTCTGGGGCCAACGTCCTGACTTTC. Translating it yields CASKKSGANVLTF.

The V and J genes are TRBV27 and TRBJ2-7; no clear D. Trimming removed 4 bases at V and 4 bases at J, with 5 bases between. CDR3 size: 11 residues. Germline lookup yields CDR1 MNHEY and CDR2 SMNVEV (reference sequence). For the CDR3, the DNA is TGTGCCAGCAGTTCCCTTTACGAGCAGTACTTC. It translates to CASSSLYEQYF.

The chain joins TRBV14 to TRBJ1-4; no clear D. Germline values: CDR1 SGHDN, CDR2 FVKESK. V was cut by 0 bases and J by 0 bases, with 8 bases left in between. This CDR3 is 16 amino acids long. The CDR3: CASSQELVSTNEKLFF. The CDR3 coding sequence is TGTGCCAGCAGCCAAGAGTTGGTATCAACTAATGAAAAACTGTTTTTT.

The CDR3 loop reads CASRVGTGEYGYTF. The CDR3 coding sequence is TGTGCCAGCAGAGTCGGGACAGGGGAATATGGCTACACCTTC. This chain links TRBV6-6 with TRBJ1-2; TRBD1 matches at 10 bases. V shed 6 bases and J 5 bases; nucleotides not matched to a gene: 6. The germline V gene encodes CDR1 MNHNY and CDR2 SVGAGI (reference sequence). This CDR3 contains 14 residues.

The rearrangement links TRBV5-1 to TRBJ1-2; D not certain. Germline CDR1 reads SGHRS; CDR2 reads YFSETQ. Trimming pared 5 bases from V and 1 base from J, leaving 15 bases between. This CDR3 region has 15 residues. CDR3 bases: TGCGCCAGCAGACAAGCCCTAGCTCTTAACTATGGCTACACCTTC. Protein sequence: CASRQALALNYGYTF.

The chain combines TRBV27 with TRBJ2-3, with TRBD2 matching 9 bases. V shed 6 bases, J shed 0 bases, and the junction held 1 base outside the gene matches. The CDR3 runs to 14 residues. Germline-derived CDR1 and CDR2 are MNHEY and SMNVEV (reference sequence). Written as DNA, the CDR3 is TGTGCCAGCAGGGCGGGAGGGAGCACAGATACGCAGTATTTT. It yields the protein CASRAGGSTDTQYF.